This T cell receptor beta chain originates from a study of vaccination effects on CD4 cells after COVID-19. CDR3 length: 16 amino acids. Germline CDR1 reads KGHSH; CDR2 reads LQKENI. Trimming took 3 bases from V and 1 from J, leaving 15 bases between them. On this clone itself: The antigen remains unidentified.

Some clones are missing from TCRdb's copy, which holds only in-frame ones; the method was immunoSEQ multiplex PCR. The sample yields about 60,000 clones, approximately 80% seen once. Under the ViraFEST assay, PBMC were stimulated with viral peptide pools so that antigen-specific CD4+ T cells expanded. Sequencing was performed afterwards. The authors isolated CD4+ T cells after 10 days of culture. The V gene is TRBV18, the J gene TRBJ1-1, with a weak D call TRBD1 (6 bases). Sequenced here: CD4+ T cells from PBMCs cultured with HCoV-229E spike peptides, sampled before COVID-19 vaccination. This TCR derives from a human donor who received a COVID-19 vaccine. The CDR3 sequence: CASSPLSQGTNTEAFF. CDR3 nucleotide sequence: TGTGCCAGCTCACCCCTGTCTCAGGGGACGAACACTGAAGCTTTCTTT.